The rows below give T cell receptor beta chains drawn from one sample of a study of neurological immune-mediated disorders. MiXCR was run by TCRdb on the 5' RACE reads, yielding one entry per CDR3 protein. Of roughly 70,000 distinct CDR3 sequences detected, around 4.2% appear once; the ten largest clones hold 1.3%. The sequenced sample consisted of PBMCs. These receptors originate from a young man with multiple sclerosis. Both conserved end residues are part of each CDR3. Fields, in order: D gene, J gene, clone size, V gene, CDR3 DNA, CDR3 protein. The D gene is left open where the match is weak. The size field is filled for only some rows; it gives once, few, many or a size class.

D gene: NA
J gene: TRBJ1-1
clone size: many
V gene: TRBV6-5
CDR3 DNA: TGTGCCAGCAGTTACGATAGATGGAAGAACACTGAAGCTTTCTTT
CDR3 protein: CASSYDRWKNTEAFF

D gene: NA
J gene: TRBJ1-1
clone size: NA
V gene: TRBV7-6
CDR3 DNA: TGTGCCAGCAGCCCCGTCCGGGGGGCGGGCGACACTGAAGCTTTCTTT
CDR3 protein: CASSPVRGAGDTEAFF

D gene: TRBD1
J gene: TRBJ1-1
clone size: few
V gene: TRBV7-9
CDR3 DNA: TGTGCCAGCAGCCCTCCCCCGGGACAGAGTATAATGAACACTGAAGCTTTCTTT
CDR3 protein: CASSPPPGQSIMNTEAFF

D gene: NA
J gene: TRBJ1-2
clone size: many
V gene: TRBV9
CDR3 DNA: TGTGCCAGCAGCGCCACCCAGGGACTCGGGGGCTACACCTTC
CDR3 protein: CASSATQGLGGYTF

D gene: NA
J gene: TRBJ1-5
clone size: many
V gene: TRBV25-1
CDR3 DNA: TGTGCCAGCTCAAAAACAGGGTCCAATCAGCCCCAGCATTTT
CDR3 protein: CASSKTGSNQPQHF

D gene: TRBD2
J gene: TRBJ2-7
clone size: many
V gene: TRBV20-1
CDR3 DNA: TGCAGTGCTATTCTAGCGGGGGGCTCCTACGAGCAGTACTTC
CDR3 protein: CSAILAGGSYEQYF

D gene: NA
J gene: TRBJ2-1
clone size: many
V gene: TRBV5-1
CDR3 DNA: TGCGCCAGCAGCTCAATAGGGTGGGATAATGAGCAGTTCTTC
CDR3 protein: CASSSIGWDNEQFF

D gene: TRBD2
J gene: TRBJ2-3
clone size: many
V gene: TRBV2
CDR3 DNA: TGTGCCAGCAGGATAGCGGGGGGGCAGGATACGCAGTATTTT
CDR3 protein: CASRIAGGQDTQYF

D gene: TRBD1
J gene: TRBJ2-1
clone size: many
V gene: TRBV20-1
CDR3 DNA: TGCAGTGCTAGAGATGCCTCGGGACAGGGGAAACGCAATGAGCAGTTCTTC
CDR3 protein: CSARDASGQGKRNEQFF

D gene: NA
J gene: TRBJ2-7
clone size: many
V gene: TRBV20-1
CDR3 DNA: TGCAGTGCTAGAGAACTGACAGGTTCCTCCTACGAGCAGTACTTC
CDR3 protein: CSARELTGSSYEQYF

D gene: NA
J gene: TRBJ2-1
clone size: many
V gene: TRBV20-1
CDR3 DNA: TGCAGTGCTAGAGAGCGGGGTTTCAATGAGCAGTTCTTC
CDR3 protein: CSARERGFNEQFF

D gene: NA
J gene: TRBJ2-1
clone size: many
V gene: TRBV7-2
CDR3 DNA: TGTGCCAGCAGCTTAGCGCTCGGGGGCCCCTACAATGAGCAGTTCTTC
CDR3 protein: CASSLALGGPYNEQFF